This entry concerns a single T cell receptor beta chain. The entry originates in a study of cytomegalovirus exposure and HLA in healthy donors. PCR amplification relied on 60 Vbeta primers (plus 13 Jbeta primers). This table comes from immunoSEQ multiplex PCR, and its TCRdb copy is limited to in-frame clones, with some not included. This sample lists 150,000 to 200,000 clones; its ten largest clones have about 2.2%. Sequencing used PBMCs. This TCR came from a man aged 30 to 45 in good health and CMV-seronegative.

This CDR3 is CASSGTSGSHEQFF. The CDR3 DNA reads TGTGCCAGCAGCGGGACTAGCGGGAGCCATGAGCAGTTCTTC. The chain joins TRBV5-6 to TRBJ2-1; 14 bases match TRBD2. The CDR3 is made up of 14 amino acids. V dropped 4 bases and J dropped 8; count of bases not matched to a gene: 2. Per germline, CDR1 SGHDT and CDR2 YYEEEE.